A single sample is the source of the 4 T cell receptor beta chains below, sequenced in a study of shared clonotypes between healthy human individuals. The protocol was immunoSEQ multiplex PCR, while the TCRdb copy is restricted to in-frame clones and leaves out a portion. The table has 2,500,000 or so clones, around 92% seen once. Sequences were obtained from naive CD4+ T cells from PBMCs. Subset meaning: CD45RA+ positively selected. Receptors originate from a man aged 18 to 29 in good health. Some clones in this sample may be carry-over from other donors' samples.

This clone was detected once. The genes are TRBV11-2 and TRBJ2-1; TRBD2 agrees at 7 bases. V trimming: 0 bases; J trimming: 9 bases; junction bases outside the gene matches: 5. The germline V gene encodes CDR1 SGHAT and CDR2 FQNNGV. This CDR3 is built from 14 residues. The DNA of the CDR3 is TGTGCCAGCAGCTTAGATCCGGGGGGTTCTGAGCAGTTCTTC. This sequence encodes CASSLDPGGSEQFF.

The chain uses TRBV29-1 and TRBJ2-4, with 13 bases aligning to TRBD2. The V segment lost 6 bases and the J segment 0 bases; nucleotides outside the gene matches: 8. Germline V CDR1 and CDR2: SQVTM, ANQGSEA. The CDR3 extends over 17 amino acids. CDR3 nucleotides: TGCAGCGTCTTCGGGACTAGCGGGGTTCTAGCCAAAAACATTCAGTACTTC. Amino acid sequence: CSVFGTSGVLAKNIQYF.

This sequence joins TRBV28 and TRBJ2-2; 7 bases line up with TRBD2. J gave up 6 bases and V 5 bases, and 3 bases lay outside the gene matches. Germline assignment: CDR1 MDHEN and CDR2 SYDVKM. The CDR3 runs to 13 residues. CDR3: CASSLTSAGELFF. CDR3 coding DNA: TGTGCCAGCAGTCTAACTAGCGCCGGGGAGCTGTTTTTT.

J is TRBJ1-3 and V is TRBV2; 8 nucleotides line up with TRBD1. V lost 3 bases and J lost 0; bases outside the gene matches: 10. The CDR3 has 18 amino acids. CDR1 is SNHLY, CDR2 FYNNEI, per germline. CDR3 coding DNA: TGTGCCAGCAGTGATAGGGGACAGGTCGCTTACTCTGGAAACACCATATATTTT. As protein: CASSDRGQVAYSGNTIYF.